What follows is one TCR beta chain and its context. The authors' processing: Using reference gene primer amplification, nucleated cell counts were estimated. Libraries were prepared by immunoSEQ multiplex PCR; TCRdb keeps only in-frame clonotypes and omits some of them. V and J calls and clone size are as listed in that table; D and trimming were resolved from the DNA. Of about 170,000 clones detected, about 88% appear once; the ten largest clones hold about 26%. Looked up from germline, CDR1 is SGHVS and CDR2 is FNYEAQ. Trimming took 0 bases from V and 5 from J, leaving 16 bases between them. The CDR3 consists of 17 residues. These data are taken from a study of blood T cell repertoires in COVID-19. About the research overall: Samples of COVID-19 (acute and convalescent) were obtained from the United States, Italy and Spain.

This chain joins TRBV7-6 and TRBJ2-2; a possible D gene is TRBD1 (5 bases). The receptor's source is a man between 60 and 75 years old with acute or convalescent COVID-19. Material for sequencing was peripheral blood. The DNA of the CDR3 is TGTGCCAGCAGCTTAGCGTTGGATCAGGGCTGGACCGGGGAGCTGTTTTTT. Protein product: CASSLALDQGWTGELFF. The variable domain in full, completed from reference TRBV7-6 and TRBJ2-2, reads GAGVSQSPRYKVTKRGQDVALRCDPISGHVSLYWYRQALGQGPEFLTYFNYEAQQDKSGLPNDRFSAERPEGSISTLTIQRTEQRDSAMYRCASSLALDQGWTGELFFGEGSRLTVL.